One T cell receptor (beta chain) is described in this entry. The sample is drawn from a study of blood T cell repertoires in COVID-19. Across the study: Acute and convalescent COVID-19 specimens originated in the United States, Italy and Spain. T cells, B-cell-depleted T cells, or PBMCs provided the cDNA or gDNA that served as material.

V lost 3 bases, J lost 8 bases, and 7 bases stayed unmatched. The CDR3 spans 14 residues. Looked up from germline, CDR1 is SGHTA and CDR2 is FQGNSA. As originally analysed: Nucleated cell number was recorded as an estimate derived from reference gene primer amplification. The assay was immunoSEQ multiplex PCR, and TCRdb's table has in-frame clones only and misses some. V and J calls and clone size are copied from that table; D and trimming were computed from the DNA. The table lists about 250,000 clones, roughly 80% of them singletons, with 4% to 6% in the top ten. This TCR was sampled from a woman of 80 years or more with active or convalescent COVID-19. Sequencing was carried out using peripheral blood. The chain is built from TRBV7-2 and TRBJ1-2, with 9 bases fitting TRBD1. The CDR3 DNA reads TGTGCCAGCAGCTTCTCCGGGACAGGGTTCGGCTACACCTTC. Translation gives CASSFSGTGFGYTF. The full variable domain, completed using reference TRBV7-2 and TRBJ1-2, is GAGVSQSPSNKVTEKGKDVELRCDPISGHTALYWYRQSLGQGLEFLIYFQGNSAPDKSGLPSDRFSAERTGGSVSTLTIQRTQQEDSAVYLCASSFSGTGFGYTFGSGTRLTVV.